The 18 T cell receptor beta chains presented below share a single source sample, sequenced in a study of CD8 T cells in ankylosing spondylitis. A single record per CDR3 protein comes from TCRdb applying MiXCR to the 5' RACE reads. The table records roughly 130,000 distinct CDR3 sequences, roughly 13% of them present only once. Sequenced material: blood, either unsorted or a sorted T cell fraction (not recorded which). These TCRs come from a female donor with ankylosing spondylitis or in good health (not recorded which).

This clonotype was found a few times. The gene calls are TRBV15 and TRBJ1-6; D is perhaps TRBD1 (5 bases). The germline V gene encodes CDR1 LNHNV and CDR2 YYDKDF (reference sequence). This CDR3 comprises 14 residues. V lost 0 bases and J 10 bases, leaving 10 bases between the germline ends. The CDR3 spells CATSRDRGISPLHF. The CDR3 DNA follows: TGTGCCACCAGCAGAGATAGGGGAATATCACCCCTCCACTTT.

In the case of this clonotype: A much larger clone lies one base from this, so it may be a read error. The chain has TRBV29-1 and TRBJ1-2; tentative D call: TRBD1 (5 bases). Deletions cut 6 bases from V and 7 bases from J, with 21 bases between. Germline-derived CDR1 and CDR2 are SQVTM and ANQGSEA. CDR3 length: 14 residues. CDR3 amino acids: CSVGTLPFSSGYTF. Here the CDR3 DNA reads TGCAGCGTAGGGACGCTCCCATTCTCCTCTGGCTACACCTTC.

This clonotype has only a few counts. V gene TRBV11-3 combines with J gene TRBJ2-3, with no clear D. The length of the CDR3 is 13 residues. CDR1 and CDR2 (germline): SGHNT, YENEEA. V lost 0 bases and J 5 bases, leaving 6 bases between the germline ends. CDR3 bases: TGTGCCAGCAGCTTAGATCCCAGAGATACGCAGTATTTT. Translation: CASSLDPRDTQYF.

This chain uses TRBV28 with TRBJ2-1; TRBD2 matches 8 bases. The V segment lost 6 bases and the J segment 3 bases; nucleotides outside the gene matches: 7. The CDR3 spans 15 residues. CDR1 and CDR2 from the germline V gene are MDHEN and SYDVKM. CDR3 amino acids: CASSSGGANYNEQFF. Written as DNA, the CDR3 is TGTGCCAGCAGCTCCGGGGGGGCCAACTACAATGAGCAGTTCTTC.

This clonotype occurred a few times. The chain employs TRBV7-9 and TRBJ2-2; D is tentatively TRBD1 or TRBD2 (5 bases each). V was shortened by 6 bases and J by 4 bases, with 18 bases between the two germline ends. In germline, CDR1 is SEHNR, CDR2 FQNEAQ (reference sequence). This CDR3 is built from 16 residues. CDR3 loop: CASRPVRGRGTGELFF. CDR3 coding DNA: TGTGCCAGCAGGCCCGTGAGGGGACGGGGCACCGGGGAGCTGTTTTTT. The full variable domain, in which reference TRBV7-9 and TRBJ2-2 provide the parts outside the CDR3, is DTGVSQNPRHKITKRGQNVTFRCDPISEHNRLYWYRQTLGQGPEFLTYFQNEAQLEKSRLLSDRFSAERPKGSFSTLEIQRTEQGDSAMYLCASRPVRGRGTGELFFGEGSRLTVL.

This sequence joins TRBV9 and TRBJ2-1; TRBD1 might be the D (6 bases). Germline CDR1 is SGDLS and CDR2 is YYNGEE. The CDR3 has 17 amino acids. Deletions cut 3 bases from V and 2 bases from J, with 18 bases between. The CDR3 nucleotides read TGTGCCAGCAGCGCCCCCTTCCCAGGGGATACCTACAATGAGCAGTTCTTC. It encodes CASSAPFPGDTYNEQFF.

This clonotype was seen many times. This chain connects TRBV20-1 to TRBJ1-5; D may be TRBD1 (5 bases). This CDR3 has 14 residues. CDR1 and CDR2 from the germline V gene are DFQATT and SNEGSKA (reference sequence). The V gene lost 1 base and the J gene lost 5 bases, with 12 bases spanning the gap. CDR3 nucleotides: TGCAGTGCTAGAGCCAGGGTGGGGTATCAGCCCCAGCATTTT. The encoded protein is CSARARVGYQPQHF.

At least ten counts were recorded for this clonotype. The chain uses TRBV20-1 and TRBJ1-2; TRBD1 is a possible D gene (6 bases). This CDR3 is 13 amino acids long. The germline V gene encodes CDR1 DFQATT and CDR2 SNEGSKA (reference sequence). V was cut by 5 bases and J by 8 bases, with 18 bases left in between. In DNA form, the CDR3 reads TGCAGTGCTTCCCCACGACAGGCTGGCGGCTACACCTTC. Translation gives CSASPRQAGGYTF.

As concerns this clonotype: Given a much more abundant clone one base away, this may be a read error. This is likely a read error, given that the CDR3 carries no conserved phenylalanine or tryptophan at its end. The rearrangement links TRBV5-1 to TRBJ1-1; D perhaps matches TRBD1 (5 bases). Germline-derived CDR1 and CDR2 are SGHRS and YFSETQ. There are 16 residues in the CDR3. V shed 2 bases and J shed 0 bases, with 14 bases lying between them. DNA for the CDR3: TGCGCCAGCAGCTTCGACAGCTTGGGACTGAACACTGAAGCTTTCCTT. It codes for CASSFDSLGLNTEAFL.

This clonotype was seen at least ten times. This chain connects TRBV20-1 to TRBJ1-2, with D perhaps TRBD1 (6 bases). The germline CDR1 and CDR2 sequences are DFQATT and SNEGSKA (reference sequence). V dropped 3 bases and J dropped 4 bases, with 18 bases sitting between them. This CDR3 has 15 amino acids. The chain's CDR3 is CSASDEQGFGYGYTF. CDR3 DNA: TGCAGTGCTAGCGACGAACAGGGATTCGGCTATGGCTACACCTTC.

V and J are TRBV12-3 or TRBV12-4 and TRBJ2-7; D gene ambiguous. V lost 1 base and J 3 bases, leaving 7 bases between the germline ends. The CDR3 has 13 amino acids. The DNA for the CDR3 is TGTGCCAGCAGTTTAGTCACAGTCTACGAGCAGTACTTC. Its translation: CASSLVTVYEQYF.

There are many counts of this clonotype. The rearrangement joins TRBV7-9 to TRBJ2-1; TRBD2 aligns across 9 bases. The J segment lost 0 bases and the V segment lost 5 bases, leaving 2 bases of the junction unmatched. The V gene's germline CDR1 is SEHNR and CDR2 FQNEAQ (reference sequence). CDR3 length: 15 amino acids. CDR3 residues: CASSISGSSYNEQFF. In DNA form, the CDR3 reads TGTGCCAGCAGCATTAGCGGGAGCTCCTACAATGAGCAGTTCTTC.

The V gene is TRBV6-1, the J gene TRBJ2-1; a possible D gene is TRBD2 (5 bases). The CDR3 has 14 amino acids. V was clipped by 2 bases and J by 5 bases, with 10 bases between them. Germline loops: CDR1 MNHNS, CDR2 SASEGT. CDR3 coding DNA: TGTGCCAGCAGTGAACAGGACTGGGACAATGAGCAGTTCTTC. Translating gives CASSEQDWDNEQFF.

Notes on this clonotype: The junction and the germline gene differ at one end; a read error may be behind it. CDR3 residues: CAGSPHSSYEQYF. CDR3 DNA sequence: TGCGCCGGCAGCCCACATAGCTCCTACGAGCAGTACTTC. The chain is built from TRBV5-1 and TRBJ2-7; D is undetermined. This CDR3 is built from 13 residues. Germline CDR1 reads SGHRS; CDR2 reads YFSETQ.

This clonotype was counted many times. The chain combines TRBV28 with TRBJ2-3; no reliable D call. V gave up 6 bases and J gave up 3 bases, with 7 bases separating them. Germline CDR1 and CDR2: MDHEN and SYDVKM. CDR3 size: 12 residues. CDR3 residues: CASRLGTDTQYF. The CDR3 nucleotides are TGTGCCAGCAGGCTGGGGACAGATACGCAGTATTTT.

This chain links TRBV5-6 with TRBJ2-1; TRBD1 aligns across 7 bases. The V segment lost 4 bases and the J segment 6 bases; nucleotides outside the gene matches: 16. Germline V gene data show CDR1 as SGHDT and CDR2 as YYEEEE. The CDR3 is 17 amino acids. CDR3 sequence: CASSQGLKQGISNEQFF. The CDR3 coding sequence is TGTGCCAGCAGCCAAGGGCTTAAACAGGGGATTTCCAATGAGCAGTTCTTC.

The chain couples TRBV7-2 to TRBJ2-7, with D unclear. This CDR3 has 14 residues. The germline V gene encodes CDR1 SGHTA and CDR2 FQGNSA. Trimming stripped 4 bases from V and 8 bases from J, with 18 bases between. CDR3 in DNA: TGTGCCAGCAGCTCGTCCCAGGCACAGTACCAGCAGTACTTC. Its protein product is CASSSSQAQYQQYF.

V and J are TRBV5-1 and TRBJ1-5, with D maybe TRBD1 (5 bases). The ends were cut back, 4 bases at V and 4 bases at J, with 15 bases in the middle. Germline V gives CDR1 SGHRS, CDR2 YFSETQ. CDR3 size: 15 residues. The CDR3 nucleotides read TGCGCCAGCAGCCCCTGGGGGGAGTCAAATCAGCCCCAGCATTTT. Amino acid sequence: CASSPWGESNQPQHF.